A single sample is the source of the 14 T cell receptor beta chains below, sequenced in a study of blood T cell repertoires in COVID-19. TCRdb keeps only in-frame clones here, not all; method: immunoSEQ multiplex PCR. The sample yields hundreds of thousands of clones, 88% seen once. The specimen sequenced was peripheral blood. These receptor sequences come from a man in his late teens or twenties with active or convalescent COVID-19.

The V call is TRBV5-1, the J call TRBJ2-4; tentative D call: TRBD2 (5 bases). The CDR3 runs to 13 residues. The germline gives CDR1 SGHRS, CDR2 YFSETQ. V dropped 4 bases and J dropped 5 bases, with 10 bases sitting between them. CDR3 region: CASSLNGENIQYF. Here the CDR3 DNA reads TGCGCCAGCAGCCTAAACGGGGAAAACATTCAGTACTTC.

This rearrangement joins TRBV5-1 to TRBJ1-4; 8 bases align to TRBD1. Germline V CDR1 and CDR2: SGHRS, YFSETQ. CDR3 length: 15 residues. V lost 0 bases to trimming and J lost 4 bases; unmatched junction nucleotides: 2. In DNA, the CDR3 is TGCGCCAGCAGCTTGGGGGGACAGGATAATGAAAAACTGTTTTTT. This sequence encodes CASSLGGQDNEKLFF.

This clone was counted between two and nine times. The gene calls are TRBV10-2 and TRBJ1-1; D unclear. The CDR3 loop spans 12 amino acids. Trimming left V 2 bases short and J 7 bases short, with 8 bases between. Germline loops: CDR1 WSHSY, CDR2 SAAADI. The CDR3 reads CASSEPHSEAFF. The CDR3 coding sequence is TGCGCCAGCAGTGAGCCCCACAGTGAAGCTTTCTTT.

The chain employs TRBV4-1 and TRBJ1-2; 12 bases agree with TRBD1. Trimming removed 4 bases from V and 5 bases from J; junction bases left unmatched: 5. The germline V gene encodes CDR1 MGHRA and CDR2 YSYEKL. The CDR3 length is 15 residues. The DNA of the CDR3 is TGCGCCAGCAGCCCGGGACAGGGGGCATGGTATGGCTACACCTTC. This codes for CASSPGQGAWYGYTF.

The V gene is TRBV19, the J gene TRBJ1-1; unclear D gene. This CDR3 has 14 residues. Germline V CDR1 and CDR2: LNHDA, SQIVND (reference sequence). V was pared by 1 base and J by 8 bases, with 14 bases between. CDR3: CASSIGGELREAFF. The CDR3 bases are TGTGCCAGTAGTATAGGAGGTGAGTTACGAGAAGCTTTCTTT.

The chain carries TRBV5-4 and TRBJ1-1; D perhaps matches TRBD1 (6 bases). Germline values: CDR1 SGHNT, CDR2 YYREEE (reference sequence). Between the trimmed V and J ends, which lost 8 bases and 1 base, there was a span of 9 bases. The CDR3 is made up of 12 amino acids. This chain's CDR3 is CASKQGNTEAFF. Here the CDR3 DNA reads TGTGCCAGTAAACAGGGGAACACTGAAGCTTTCTTT.

The CDR3, as DNA: TGTGCCAGCAGCTCGGAAAAACTGTTTTTT. Its protein is CASSSEKLFF. The chain is built from TRBV2 and TRBJ1-4; D gene uncertain. This CDR3 spans 10 amino acids. Trimming took off 6 bases at V and 8 bases at J, with 4 bases between the two ends. Germline V gene data show CDR1 as SNHLY and CDR2 as FYNNEI.

This sequence joins TRBV19 and TRBJ2-7; 8 bases match TRBD2. The germline gives CDR1 LNHDA, CDR2 SQIVND (reference sequence). CDR3 length: 15 amino acids. Unmatched junction bases numbered 12, after V lost 5 bases and J lost 6 bases. The CDR3 region is CASSSGREGTGEQYF. The CDR3 nucleotides read TGTGCCAGTAGTTCTGGTCGGGAGGGGACCGGCGAGCAGTACTTC.

In this sample, this clone turned up a few times. The V call is TRBV3-1 (or the pseudogene TRBV3-2), the J call TRBJ1-2, with TRBD1 matching over 8 bases. The CDR3 runs 14 residues. V gave up 4 bases and J gave up 7 bases; unmatched junction bases: 8. Germline V lookup: CDR1 LGHDT, CDR2 YNNKEL (reference sequence). The CDR3 sequence is CASSPSGTGSGYTF. For the CDR3, the DNA is TGTGCCAGCAGCCCCAGCGGGACAGGTAGTGGCTACACCTTC.

Only one count was recorded for this clone. The chain recombines TRBV4-1 with TRBJ2-1; D possibly corresponds to TRBD2 (7 bases). Germline CDR1 MGHRA, CDR2 YSYEKL. This CDR3 comprises 17 residues. V was pared by 1 base and J by 0 bases, with 13 bases between. CDR3 region: CASSQVKGGLSYNEQFF. The CDR3 region has the DNA TGCGCCAGCAGCCAAGTCAAGGGGGGGCTCTCCTACAATGAGCAGTTCTTC.

The chain uses TRBV4-1 and TRBJ2-7; 7 bases are shared with TRBD2. There are 15 residues in the CDR3. With 1 base clipped from V and 2 bases from J, the junction kept 5 bases outside the gene matches. The V gene's germline CDR1 is MGHRA and CDR2 YSYEKL. CDR3 residues: CASSQGAGEPYEQYF. The CDR3 DNA follows: TGCGCCAGCAGCCAAGGGGCGGGGGAACCCTACGAGCAGTACTTC.

The rearrangement uses TRBV5-1 and TRBJ2-7; 9 bases are a match to TRBD1. Losses at the gene ends were 0 bases for V and 2 bases for J; bases not matched to a gene: 6. This CDR3 region has 16 residues. Looked up from germline, CDR1 is SGHRS and CDR2 is YFSETQ. CDR3 sequence: CASSLARGTGTYEQYF. In DNA, the CDR3 is TGCGCCAGCAGCTTGGCTCGTGGGACAGGGACCTACGAGCAGTACTTC.

The chain joins TRBV25-1 to TRBJ2-7; 9 nucleotides align to TRBD2. After removal of 6 bases from V and 2 bases from J, the junction contained 5 bases not matched to a gene. This CDR3 has 14 amino acids. The germline gives CDR1 MGHDK, CDR2 SYGVNS. As DNA, the CDR3 is TGTGCCAGCAGGGGGCTAGCGGGGACCTACGAGCAGTACTTC. Protein sequence: CASRGLAGTYEQYF.

The V and J genes are TRBV27 and TRBJ2-4; tentative D call: TRBD1 (6 bases). The CDR3 sequence is 16 residues long. Germline assignment: CDR1 MNHEY and CDR2 SMNVEV (reference sequence). Trimming stripped 5 bases from V and 9 bases from J, with 23 bases between. DNA of the CDR3: TGTGCCAGCAGTCCCCCGGACAGCCTAAATTCCGGCATTCAGTACTTC. It encodes CASSPPDSLNSGIQYF.